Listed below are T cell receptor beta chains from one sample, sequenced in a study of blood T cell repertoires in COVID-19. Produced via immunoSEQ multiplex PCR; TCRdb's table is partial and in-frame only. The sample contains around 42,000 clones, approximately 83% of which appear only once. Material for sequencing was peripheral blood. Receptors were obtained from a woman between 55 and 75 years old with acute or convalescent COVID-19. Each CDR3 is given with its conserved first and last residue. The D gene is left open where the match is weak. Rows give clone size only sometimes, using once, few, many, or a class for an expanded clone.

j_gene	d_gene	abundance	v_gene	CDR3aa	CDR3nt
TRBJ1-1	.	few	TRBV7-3	CASSEAANTEAFF	TGTGCCAGCTCGGAGGCGGCGAACACTGAAGCTTTCTTT
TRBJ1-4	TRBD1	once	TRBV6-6	CASSPGQGLRIRSDEKLFF	TGTGCCAGCAGTCCAGGACAGGGCCTGCGAATTCGTTCGGATGAAAAACTGTTTTTT
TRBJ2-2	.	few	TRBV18	CASSPRREGARTGELFF	TGTGCCAGCTCACCACGCCGGGAGGGGGCTAGGACCGGGGAGCTGTTTTTT
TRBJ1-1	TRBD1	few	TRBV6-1	CASSEMDRGTEAFF	TGTGCCAGCAGTGAAATGGACAGGGGCACTGAAGCTTTCTTT
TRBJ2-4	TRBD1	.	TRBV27	CASSQQGDRHIQYF	TGTGCCAGCAGTCAACAGGGGGACCGGCACATTCAGTACTTC
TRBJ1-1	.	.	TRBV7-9	CASSLKGMNTEAFF	TGTGCCAGCAGCTTAAAGGGGATGAACACTGAAGCTTTCTTT
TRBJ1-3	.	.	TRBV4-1	CASSHPGWTSLDSGNTIYF	TGCGCCAGCAGCCACCCAGGGTGGACCTCCTTGGACTCTGGAAACACCATATATTTT
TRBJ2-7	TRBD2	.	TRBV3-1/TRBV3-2	CASSLRLAGEHEQYF	TGTGCCAGCAGCCTCAGACTAGCGGGCGAACACGAGCAGTACTTC
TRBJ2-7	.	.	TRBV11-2	CASSFTYEQYF	TGTGCCAGCAGCTTTACCTACGAGCAGTACTTC
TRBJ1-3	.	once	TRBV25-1	CASGASGNTIYF	TGTGCCAGCGGAGCGTCTGGAAACACCATATATTTT
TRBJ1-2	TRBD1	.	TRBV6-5	CASSRDRAYGYTF	TGTGCCAGCAGTAGGGACAGGGCCTATGGCTACACCTTC
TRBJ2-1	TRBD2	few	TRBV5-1	CASSLETSGNEQFF	TGCGCCAGCAGCTTGGAAACTAGCGGCAATGAGCAGTTCTTC
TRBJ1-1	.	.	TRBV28	CASKVGGNTEAFF	TGTGCCAGCAAGGTCGGAGGGAACACTGAAGCTTTCTTT
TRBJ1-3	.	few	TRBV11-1	CASSTGHSGNTIYF	TGTGCCAGCAGCACGGGACACTCTGGAAACACCATATATTTT
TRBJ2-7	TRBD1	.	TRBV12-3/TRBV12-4	CASRGQWDYEQYF	TGTGCCAGCAGGGGACAGTGGGACTACGAGCAGTACTTC
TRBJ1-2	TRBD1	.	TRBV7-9	CASSQGGTVNYGYTF	TGTGCCAGCAGCCAAGGCGGGACAGTCAACTATGGCTACACCTTC
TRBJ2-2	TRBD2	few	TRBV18	CASSPGTRTGELFF	TGTGCCAGCTCACCAGGGACTAGAACCGGGGAGCTGTTTTTT
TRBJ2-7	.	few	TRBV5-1	CASSLGSADYEQYF	TGCGCCAGCAGCTTGGGAAGCGCGGACTACGAGCAGTACTTC
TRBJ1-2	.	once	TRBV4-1	CASSHRPGLDYGYTF	TGCGCCAGCAGCCACCGGCCGGGGTTGGACTATGGCTACACCTTC
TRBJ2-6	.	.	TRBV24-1	CATAGTTFSGANVLTF	TGTGCCACAGCCGGGACAACTTTCTCTGGGGCCAACGTCCTGACTTTC
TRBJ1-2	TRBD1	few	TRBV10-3	CAITRTGISYGYTF	TGTGCCATCACCCGGACAGGGATATCGTATGGCTACACCTTC
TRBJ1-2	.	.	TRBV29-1	CSVEGRANYGYTF	TGCAGCGTTGAAGGCAGGGCCAACTATGGCTACACCTTC
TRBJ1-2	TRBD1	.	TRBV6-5	CASSLTGVGYTF	TGTGCCAGCAGTCTTACAGGGGTCGGCTACACCTTC
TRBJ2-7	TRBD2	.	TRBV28	CASSLVGGADEQYF	TGTGCCAGCAGTTTAGTCGGGGGGGCGGACGAGCAGTACTTC
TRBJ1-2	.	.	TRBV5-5	CASSPGGVRGYTF	TGTGCCAGCAGCCCGGGGGGGGTCCGGGGCTACACCTTC
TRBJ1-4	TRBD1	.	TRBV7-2	CASSLHGTDPMQFF	TGTGCCAGCAGCTTACATGGGACAGACCCTATGCAGTTTTTT
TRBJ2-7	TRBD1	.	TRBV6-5	CASSSPGQGWEQYF	TGTGCCAGCAGTTCTCCGGGACAGGGTTGGGAGCAGTACTTC
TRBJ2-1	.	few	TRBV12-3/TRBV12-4	CASSFMRDNEQFF	TGTGCCAGCAGTTTTATGAGGGACAATGAGCAGTTCTTC
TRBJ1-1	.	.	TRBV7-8	CASSLVGAGVNTEAFF	TGTGCCAGCAGCTTAGTAGGGGCAGGGGTGAACACTGAAGCTTTCTTT
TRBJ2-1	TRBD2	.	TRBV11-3	CASSLRRGVAHEQFF	TGTGCCAGCAGCTTAAGGCGGGGGGTCGCGCATGAGCAGTTCTTC
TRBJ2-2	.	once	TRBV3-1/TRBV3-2	CASSQVSANTGELFF	TGTGCCAGCAGCCAGGTCTCAGCGAACACCGGGGAGCTGTTTTTT
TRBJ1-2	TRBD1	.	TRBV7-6	CASSLSPGQNYGYTF	TGTGCCAGCAGCTTAAGCCCGGGACAGAACTATGGCTACACCTTC
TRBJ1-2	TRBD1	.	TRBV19	CASSVRQGARYGYTF	TGTGCCAGTAGTGTCCGACAGGGGGCGCGGTATGGCTACACCTTC
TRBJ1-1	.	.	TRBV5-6	CASSQRTAYMNTEAFF	TGTGCCAGCAGCCAGCGGACAGCTTACATGAACACTGAAGCTTTCTTT
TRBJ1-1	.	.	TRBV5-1	CASSSRVGPPEAFF	TGCGCCAGCAGCTCCCGGGTGGGGCCCCCTGAAGCTTTCTTT
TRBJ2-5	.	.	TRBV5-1	CASSPDNQETQYF	TGCGCCAGCAGCCCGGACAACCAAGAGACCCAGTACTTC
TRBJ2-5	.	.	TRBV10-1	CASSKGDHQETQYF	TGCGCCAGCAGTAAAGGGGATCACCAAGAGACCCAGTACTTC
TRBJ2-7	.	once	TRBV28	CASSLLADEQYF	TGTGCCAGCAGTTTATTAGCCGACGAGCAGTACTTC
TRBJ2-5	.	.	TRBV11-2	CASSLELTSPQETQYF	TGTGCCAGCAGCTTAGAGTTAACTAGCCCTCAAGAGACCCAGTACTTC
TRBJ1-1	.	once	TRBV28	CASSLEGAQAFF	TGTGCCAGCAGTTTAGAGGGAGCCCAAGCTTTCTTT
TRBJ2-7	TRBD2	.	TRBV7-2	CASSLVGTSGEQYF	TGTGCCAGCAGCTTAGTAGGGACTAGTGGCGAGCAGTACTTC
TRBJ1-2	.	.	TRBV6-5	CASSYSTEPRNGYTF	TGTGCCAGCAGTTACTCGACAGAACCCCGCAATGGCTACACCTTC
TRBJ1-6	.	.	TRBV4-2	CASSQEPAGWSNSPLHF	TGTGCCAGCAGCCAAGAACCTGCAGGGTGGAGCAATTCACCCCTCCACTTT
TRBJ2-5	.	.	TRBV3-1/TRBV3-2	CASSQVNSQETQYF	TGTGCCAGCAGCCAAGTTAACAGCCAAGAGACCCAGTACTTC
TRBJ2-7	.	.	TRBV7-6	CASRSDSSYEQYF	TGTGCCAGCAGGTCGGACTCCTCCTACGAGCAGTACTTC
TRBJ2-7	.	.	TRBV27	CASSSGDFLHEQYF	TGTGCCAGCAGTTCAGGGGATTTTTTGCACGAGCAGTACTTC
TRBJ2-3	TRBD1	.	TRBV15	CATSRGDRNTQYF	TGTGCCACCAGCAGAGGGGACAGGAATACGCAGTATTTT
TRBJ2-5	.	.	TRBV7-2	CASSLAGQGETQYF	TGTGCCAGCAGCTTAGCGGGGCAGGGGGAGACCCAGTACTTC
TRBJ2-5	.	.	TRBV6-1	CASSEAIGTTKRTQYF	TGTGCCAGCAGTGAAGCGATTGGGACAACCAAGAGGACCCAGTACTTC
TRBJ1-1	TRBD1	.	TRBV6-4	CASKLTGQGATEAFF	TGTGCCAGTAAACTTACGGGACAGGGGGCTACTGAAGCTTTCTTT
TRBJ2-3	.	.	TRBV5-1	CASSLGQVTTDTQYF	TGCGCCAGCAGCTTGGGACAGGTTACCACAGATACGCAGTATTTT
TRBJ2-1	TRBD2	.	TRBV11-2	CASSSGKGASGGAREQFF	TGTGCCAGCAGCTCAGGGAAGGGCGCGAGCGGGGGGGCTCGGGAGCAGTTCTTC
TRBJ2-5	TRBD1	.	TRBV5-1	CASSLRQGAEETQYF	TGCGCCAGCAGCTTACGACAGGGGGCTGAAGAGACCCAGTACTTC